This entry features one T cell receptor beta chain sequence. This entry belongs to a study of CD8 T cells in Susac syndrome. Looking at the study overall: Patients with Susac syndrome were, at the time of blood collection, therapy-naive, maintained on corticosteroids, or maintained on intravenous immunoglobulin alone.

The CDR3 extends over 17 amino acids. Germline lookup yields CDR1 SQVTM and CDR2 ANQGSEA. Trimming shortened V by 0 bases and J by 6 bases, and 24 bases separated the two germline ends. RNA amounts of about 0.5 to 1 ug underwent reverse transcription with random hexamers. TCRdb ran MiXCR on the immunoSEQ multiplex PCR reads and lists one entry per CDR3 protein. The table shows tens of thousands of distinct CDR3 sequences, with 95% to 96% occurring only once. This sequence joins TRBV29-1 and TRBJ2-7, with D tentatively TRBD1 or TRBD2 (5 bases each). Material: CD8+ T cells from PBMCs. The clonotype was recovered from a human donor with Susac syndrome. CDR3 loop: CSVEDRAGPGRSGEQYF. DNA of the CDR3: TGCAGCGTTGAAGATAGGGCAGGACCGGGACGGTCGGGCGAGCAGTACTTC.